Listed here are 25 T cell receptor beta chains from one sample, sequenced in a study of cytomegalovirus exposure and HLA in healthy donors. The repertoire was sequenced with immunoSEQ multiplex PCR; TCRdb's copy has only in-frame clones and lacks some. The sample has about 160,000 clones; 86% are singletons. The sample comprised PBMCs. These receptors all come from a woman aged 25 to 39 in good health and CMV-seronegative.

The V and J genes are TRBV30 and TRBJ2-1, with D possibly being TRBD1 or TRBD2 (6 bases each). The CDR3 length is 17 residues. In germline, CDR1 is GTSNPN, CDR2 SVGIG (reference sequence). The germline V and J ends were trimmed by 8 bases and 2 bases, with 25 bases remaining between them. The CDR3 coding sequence is TGTGCCGGGGGCTATGTAGGGGGGCCTGGGCCCTACAATGAGCAGTTCTTC. It specifies CAGGYVGGPGPYNEQFF.

The rearrangement joins TRBV2 to TRBJ2-6; 8 positions match TRBD1. This CDR3 region has 15 residues. V trimming: 6 bases; J trimming: 2 bases; junction bases outside the gene matches: 3. Per germline, CDR1 SNHLY and CDR2 FYNNEI. The CDR3 here is CASREDRAGANVLTF. In nucleotides, the CDR3 is TGTGCCAGCAGGGAGGACAGGGCTGGGGCCAACGTCCTGACTTTC.

The CDR3 nucleotides read TGTGCCAGTAGTACATTCGGTTCGACAGCTCAAAACTATGGCTACACCTTC. Protein product: CASSTFGSTAQNYGYTF. The chain combines TRBV19 with TRBJ1-2, with D maybe TRBD1 (5 bases). Between the trimmed V and J ends, which lost 4 bases and 2 bases, there was a span of 20 bases. Germline lookup yields CDR1 LNHDA and CDR2 SQIVND (reference sequence). The CDR3 sequence is 17 residues long.

This clone was detected only a few times. The rearrangement uses TRBV7-3 and TRBJ2-1; 10 bases fit TRBD2. The J segment lost 5 bases and the V segment lost 6 bases, leaving 1 base of the junction unmatched. The CDR3 is 13 residues long. CDR1 is SGHTA and CDR2 is FQGTGA in the germline V gene. The CDR3 sequence is CASSLAGDNEQFF. CDR3 in DNA: TGTGCCAGCAGTCTAGCGGGAGACAATGAGCAGTTCTTC.

This clone occurred once. The chain couples TRBV6-6 to TRBJ1-1, with unresolved D. The V end lost 2 bases, the J end lost 6 bases, and 4 bases lay between the germline ends. Germline V lookup: CDR1 MNHNY, CDR2 SVGAGI (reference sequence). This CDR3 comprises 11 residues. The CDR3 spells CASSYGAEAFF. CDR3 sequence (DNA): TGTGCCAGCAGTTACGGGGCTGAAGCTTTCTTT.

A single count supports this clone. V gene TRBV27 combines with J gene TRBJ2-1; 9 bases map to TRBD2. This CDR3 region has 15 residues. Per germline, CDR1 MNHEY and CDR2 SMNVEV (reference sequence). Losses at the gene ends were 5 bases for V and 4 bases for J; bases not matched to a gene: 6. This CDR3 reads CASSGLAGTYNEQFF. In nucleotides, the CDR3 is TGTGCCAGCAGTGGTCTAGCGGGAACATACAATGAGCAGTTCTTC.

The gene calls are TRBV6-6 and TRBJ1-5; TRBD1 matches 7 bases. Trimming at V came to 5 bases and at J to 5 bases, leaving 6 bases not matched to a gene. There are 14 residues in the CDR3. Germline V gene sequence: CDR1 MNHNY, CDR2 SVGAGI (reference sequence). DNA of the CDR3: TGTGCCAGCAGTCATGGGACAGCCTATCAGCCCCAGCATTTT. As protein: CASSHGTAYQPQHF.

This chain joins TRBV27 and TRBJ2-5; 15 bases are a match to TRBD2. CDR1 is MNHEY, CDR2 SMNVEV, per germline (reference sequence). Trimming removed 1 base from V and 4 bases from J; junction bases left unmatched: 10. This CDR3 has 19 amino acids. The CDR3 region has the DNA TGTGCCAGCAGTTTATTGGGACTAGCGGGAGGCCGTCTAGGAGAGACCCAGTACTTC. It translates to CASSLLGLAGGRLGETQYF.

The chain carries TRBV28 and TRBJ1-5; D not certain. This CDR3 region has 15 residues. Trimming removed 2 bases from V and 1 base from J, with 9 bases in between. Germline lookup yields CDR1 MDHEN and CDR2 SYDVKM. CDR3 DNA sequence: TGTGCCAGCAGTTTACTCATTACCAGCAATCAGCCCCAGCATTTT. Amino acids: CASSLLITSNQPQHF.

This clone showed up just a few times. V usage is TRBV4-3 and J usage is TRBJ2-7, with 7 bases matching TRBD2. Germline trimming cut 4 bases from V and 0 bases from J; bases unmatched to any gene: 9. The CDR3 has 16 residues. Germline V gene data show CDR1 as LGHNA and CDR2 as YSLEER. The DNA of the CDR3 is TGCGCCAGCAGCCCCAGACTAGCCCGGTTCTCCTACGAGCAGTACTTC. It specifies CASSPRLARFSYEQYF.

The chain uses TRBV30 and TRBJ1-1; tentatively, D is TRBD1 (5 bases). Germline V CDR1 and CDR2: GTSNPN, SVGIG (reference sequence). This CDR3 has 14 amino acids. The V and J ends lost 3 bases and 6 bases respectively, with 17 bases between them. The CDR3 here is CAWSREGIGAEAFF. DNA of the CDR3: TGTGCCTGGAGCCGCGAGGGGATTGGTGCTGAAGCTTTCTTT.

This chain links TRBV6-4 with TRBJ2-7; D might be TRBD2 (6 bases). Trimming shortened V by 6 bases and J by 6 bases, and 18 bases separated the two germline ends. CDR1 is MRHNA, CDR2 SNTAGT, per germline. This CDR3 is built from 14 residues. In nucleotides, the CDR3 is TGTGCCAGCAGGAATGTGACTAGTTTGTCCGAGCAGTACTTC. Its protein is CASRNVTSLSEQYF.

In the case of this clone: Other DNA sequences in this sample translate to the same CDR3. This chain connects TRBV4-3 to TRBJ2-6; no firm D call. This CDR3 is built from 16 residues. Germline V gene data show CDR1 as LGHNA and CDR2 as YSLEER. Trimming removed 0 bases from V and 0 bases from J, with 6 bases in between. CDR3 protein: CASSQDHGSGANVLTF. Written as DNA, the CDR3 is TGCGCCAGCAGCCAAGATCACGGCTCTGGGGCCAACGTCCTGACTTTC.

V gene TRBV13 combines with J gene TRBJ2-7, with 9 bases lining up with TRBD2. V was pared by 4 bases and J by 4 bases, with 11 bases of the junction left unmatched. The CDR3 spans 16 residues. Looked up from germline, CDR1 is PRHDT and CDR2 is FYEKMQ (reference sequence). CDR3 nucleotide sequence: TGTGCCAGCAGCTCATACACGGCGGGAGGGCCTTACGAGCAGTACTTC. Translation: CASSSYTAGGPYEQYF.

The rearrangement joins TRBV7-2 to TRBJ2-1, with 10 bases that match TRBD1. The V gene end was trimmed by 5 bases and the J gene end by 7 bases; junction bases not matched to a gene: 8. Germline loops: CDR1 SGHTA, CDR2 FQGNSA. The CDR3 is made up of 15 amino acids. In DNA, the CDR3 is TGTGCCAGCAGCAATCGGGACAGGGGTGGGAATGAGCAGTTCTTC. Translated: CASSNRDRGGNEQFF.

The V gene is TRBV20-1, the J gene TRBJ2-7, with D hard to call. The length of the CDR3 is 11 residues. Trimming pared 3 bases from V and 3 bases from J, leaving 6 bases between. CDR1 and CDR2 (germline): DFQATT, SNEGSKA (reference sequence). The CDR3 bases are TGCAGTGCTAGGGCTGTCTACGAGCAGTACTTC. Its translation is CSARAVYEQYF.

This chain links TRBV5-8 with TRBJ1-5; TRBD1 is a possible D gene (6 bases). CDR3 size: 12 residues. CDR1 is SGHTS and CDR2 is YDEGEE in the germline V gene. Trimming pared 3 bases from V and 7 bases from J, leaving 8 bases between. The CDR3 here is CASSWGAQPQHF. DNA of the CDR3: TGTGCCAGCAGCTGGGGGGCGCAGCCCCAGCATTTT.

The V gene is TRBV6-1, the J gene TRBJ2-1, with 9 positions matching TRBD2. This CDR3 is built from 13 residues. With 10 bases clipped from V and 3 bases from J, the junction kept 4 bases outside the gene matches. The germline V gene encodes CDR1 MNHNS and CDR2 SASEGT. CDR3 in amino acids: CATQREVYNEQFF. The CDR3 DNA sequence: TGTGCCACACAGCGGGAGGTCTACAATGAGCAGTTCTTC.

The CDR3 sequence is CASRLGETQYF. The CDR3, as DNA: TGCGCCAGCAGGCTGGGCGAGACCCAGTACTTC. The genes are TRBV5-1 and TRBJ2-5; no definite D call. CDR1 SGHRS and CDR2 YFSETQ come from the germline V gene. The CDR3 has 11 amino acids. Trimming took 5 bases from V and 5 from J, leaving 7 bases between them.

V usage is TRBV27 and J usage is TRBJ2-7, with 8 bases that match TRBD1. This CDR3 comprises 16 residues. In germline, CDR1 is MNHEY, CDR2 SMNVEV (reference sequence). V was pared by 4 bases and J by 0 bases, with 8 bases of the junction left unmatched. CDR3 sequence: CASSSTRTGPSYEQYF. CDR3 nucleotides: TGTGCCAGCAGTTCCACCAGGACAGGGCCCTCCTACGAGCAGTACTTC.

The genes are TRBV5-1 and TRBJ1-4; D unresolved. Trimming cost V 0 bases and J 3 bases, with 6 bases left between them. The CDR3 consists of 14 residues. Germline-derived CDR1 and CDR2 are SGHRS and YFSETQ. CDR3 in amino acids: CASSLGSPNEKLFF. The CDR3 DNA follows: TGCGCCAGCAGCTTGGGAAGTCCTAATGAAAAACTGTTTTTT.

The CDR3 sequence is CASSLGKNTEAFF. For the CDR3, the DNA is TGTGCCAGCAGCTTAGGAAAGAACACTGAAGCTTTCTTT. The chain links TRBV11-2 to TRBJ1-1; D gene unclear. The CDR3 totals 13 residues. V gave up 1 base and J gave up 1 base, with 4 bases separating them. Looked up from germline, CDR1 is SGHAT and CDR2 is FQNNGV.

This clone was picked up one time. The chain links TRBV7-2 to TRBJ2-5; D is possibly TRBD1 or TRBD2 (6 bases each). CDR3 length equals 16 residues. Trimming shortened V by 3 bases and J by 4 bases, and 18 bases separated the two germline ends. Germline CDR1 is SGHTA and CDR2 is FQGNSA. The CDR3 sequence is CASSFRGLGPVETQYF. CDR3 sequence (DNA): TGTGCCAGCAGCTTCAGGGGACTGGGGCCGGTAGAGACCCAGTACTTC.

This sequence joins TRBV4-2 and TRBJ2-1; 9 nucleotides line up with TRBD2. The germline V gene encodes CDR1 LGHNA and CDR2 YNFKEQ. CDR3 length: 14 amino acids. V gave up 7 bases and J gave up 12 bases; unmatched junction bases: 13. The CDR3 bases are TGTGCCAGCAAGAGCGGGAGGTTCCCCGACGTGCAGTTCTTC. It encodes CASKSGRFPDVQFF.

The chain couples TRBV11-3 to TRBJ2-3; the match to TRBD2 covers 7 bases. Losses at the gene ends were 5 bases for V and 0 bases for J; bases not matched to a gene: 5. Germline-derived CDR1 and CDR2 are SGHNT and YENEEA. The CDR3 totals 15 residues. CDR3 DNA: TGTGCCAGCAGCCCTAGCGGTTCTAGCACAGATACGCAGTATTTT. As protein: CASSPSGSSTDTQYF.